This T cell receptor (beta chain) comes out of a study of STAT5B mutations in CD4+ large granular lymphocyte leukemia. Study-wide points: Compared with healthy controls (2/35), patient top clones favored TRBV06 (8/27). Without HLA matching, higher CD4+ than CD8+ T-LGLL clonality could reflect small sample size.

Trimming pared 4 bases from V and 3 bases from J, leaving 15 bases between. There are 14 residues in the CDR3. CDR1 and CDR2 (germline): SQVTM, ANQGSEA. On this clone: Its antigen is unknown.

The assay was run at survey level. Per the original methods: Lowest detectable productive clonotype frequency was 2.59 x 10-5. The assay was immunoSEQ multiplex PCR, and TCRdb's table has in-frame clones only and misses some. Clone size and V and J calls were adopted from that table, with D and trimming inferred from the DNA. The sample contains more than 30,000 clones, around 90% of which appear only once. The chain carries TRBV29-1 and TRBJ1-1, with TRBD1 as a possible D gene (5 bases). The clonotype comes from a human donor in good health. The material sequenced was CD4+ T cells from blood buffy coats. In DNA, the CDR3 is TGCAGCGTTGCGAACCGGGGGAAGGACACTGAAGCTTTCTTT. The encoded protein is CSVANRGKDTEAFF.